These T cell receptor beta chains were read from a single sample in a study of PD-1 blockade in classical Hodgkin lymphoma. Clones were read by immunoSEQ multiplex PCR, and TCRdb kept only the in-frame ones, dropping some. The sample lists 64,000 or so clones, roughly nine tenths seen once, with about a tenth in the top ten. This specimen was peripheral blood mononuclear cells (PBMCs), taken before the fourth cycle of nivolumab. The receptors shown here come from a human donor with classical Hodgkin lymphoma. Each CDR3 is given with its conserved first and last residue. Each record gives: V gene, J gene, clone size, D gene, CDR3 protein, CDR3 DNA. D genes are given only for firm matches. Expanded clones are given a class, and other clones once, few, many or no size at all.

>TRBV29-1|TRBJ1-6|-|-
CSARQALNSPLHF
TGCAGCGCTAGACAGGCGCTTAATTCACCCCTCCACTTT
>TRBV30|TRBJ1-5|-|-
CAWAGQMHQPQHF
TGTGCCTGGGCAGGACAGATGCATCAGCCCCAGCATTTT
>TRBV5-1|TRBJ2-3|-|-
CASSSGSRPPDTQYF
TGCGCCAGCAGCTCTGGCTCGCGGCCGCCAGATACGCAGTATTTT
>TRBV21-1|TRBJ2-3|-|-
CASTPPGQATDTQYF
TGTGCCAGCACGCCGCCGGGACAGGCTACAGATACGCAGTATTTT
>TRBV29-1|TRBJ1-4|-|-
CSVPGQGRGEKLFF
TGCAGCGTCCCCGGGCAGGGTCGGGGAGAAAAACTGTTTTTT
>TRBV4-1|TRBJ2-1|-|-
CASSQDDRNEQFF
TGCGCCAGCAGCCAAGATGATAGGAATGAGCAGTTCTTC
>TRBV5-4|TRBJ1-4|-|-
CASSGGAGEKLFF
TGTGCCAGCAGCGGGGGCGCCGGGGAAAAACTGTTTTTT
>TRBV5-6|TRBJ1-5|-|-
CASSLKAGEGNQPQHF
TGTGCCAGCAGCTTGAAGGCAGGAGAGGGCAATCAGCCCCAGCATTTT
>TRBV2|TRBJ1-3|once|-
CASIGGPGNTIYF
TGTGCCAGCATTGGAGGACCTGGAAACACCATATATTTT
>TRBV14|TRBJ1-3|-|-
CASSQDFRYSGNTIYF
TGTGCCAGCAGCCAAGATTTCCGATACTCTGGAAACACCATATATTTT
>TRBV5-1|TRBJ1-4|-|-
CASSFEVSSGNEKLFF
TGCGCCAGCAGCTTTGAGGTCAGCAGCGGTAATGAAAAACTGTTTTTT
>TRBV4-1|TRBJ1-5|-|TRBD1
CASSQVGTEYSNQPQHF
TGCGCCAGCAGCCAAGTAGGGACAGAATATAGCAATCAGCCCCAGCATTTT
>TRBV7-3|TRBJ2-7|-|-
CASSLHPDSYEQYF
TGTGCCAGCAGCTTACACCCGGACAGTTACGAGCAGTACTTC
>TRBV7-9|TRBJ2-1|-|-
CASSPEGLRVFF
TGTGCCAGCAGCCCCGAGGGCTTAAGGGTGTTCTTC
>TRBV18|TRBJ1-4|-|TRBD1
CASSPGTGRSEKLFF
TGTGCCAGCTCACCTGGGACAGGGAGAAGTGAAAAACTGTTTTTT
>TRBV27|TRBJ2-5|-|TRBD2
CASSSYSGGAVETQYF
TGTGCCAGCAGTTCGTATAGCGGGGGGGCCGTTGAGACCCAGTACTTC
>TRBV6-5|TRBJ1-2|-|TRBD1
CASSYTGGLKDGYTF
TGTGCCAGCAGTTACACAGGGGGCCTTAAGGACGGCTACACCTTC
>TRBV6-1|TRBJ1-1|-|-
CASSRSKAFF
TGTGCCAGCAGTCGGTCAAAAGCTTTCTTT
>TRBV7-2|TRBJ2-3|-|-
CASSPRLDNTQYF
TGTGCCAGCAGTCCCCGCTTGGATAATACGCAGTATTTT
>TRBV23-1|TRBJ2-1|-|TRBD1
CASRDRQGFYNEQFF
TGCGCCAGTCGGGACAGGCAGGGATTCTACAATGAGCAGTTCTTC
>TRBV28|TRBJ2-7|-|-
CASSLVGGYEQYF
TGTGCCAGCAGTCTTGTTGGGGGTTACGAGCAGTACTTC
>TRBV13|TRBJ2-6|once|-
CASSFGRGAPRSGANVLTF
TGTGCCAGCAGCTTTGGGAGAGGGGCCCCACGCTCTGGGGCCAACGTCCTGACTTTC
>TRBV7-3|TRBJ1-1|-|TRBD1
CASSLTSGGGGGTEAFF
TGTGCCAGCAGCTTAACTTCAGGGGGCGGAGGGGGCACTGAAGCTTTCTTT
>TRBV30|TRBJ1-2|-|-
CAWSQGTYGYTF
TGTGCCTGGAGTCAGGGGACCTATGGCTACACCTTC
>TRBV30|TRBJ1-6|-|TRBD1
CAWSVRLRDRVPYNSPLHF
TGTGCCTGGAGTGTACGTCTCAGGGACAGGGTTCCCTATAATTCACCCCTCCACTTT
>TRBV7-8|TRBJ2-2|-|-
CASSSGYTGELFF
TGTGCCAGCAGCAGCGGCTACACCGGGGAGCTGTTTTTT
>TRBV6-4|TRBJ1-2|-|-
CASSGDGLYGYTF
TGTGCCAGCAGTGGGGACGGACTCTATGGCTACACCTTC
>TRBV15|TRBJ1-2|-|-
CATSSDRTNYGYTF
TGTGCCACCAGCTCCGACAGGACCAACTATGGCTACACCTTC
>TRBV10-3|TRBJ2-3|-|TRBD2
CAISESSSGDDTQYF
TGTGCCATCAGTGAGTCCTCTAGCGGGGACGATACGCAGTATTTT
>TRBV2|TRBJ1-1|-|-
CASSDERTEAFF
TGTGCCAGCAGTGATGAGAGGACTGAAGCTTTCTTT
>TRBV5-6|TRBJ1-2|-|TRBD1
CASSRDRVYGYTF
TGTGCCAGCAGCAGGGACAGGGTATATGGCTACACCTTC
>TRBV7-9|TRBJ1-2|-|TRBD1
CASSRYSGTGEGYTF
TGTGCCAGCAGTCGATATTCCGGGACAGGGGAGGGCTACACCTTC
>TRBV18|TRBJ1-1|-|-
CASSWGDTEAFF
TGTGCCAGCTCATGGGGGGACACTGAAGCTTTCTTT
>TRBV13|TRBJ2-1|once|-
CASSPAVEQFF
TGTGCCAGCAGCCCAGCGGTTGAGCAGTTCTTC
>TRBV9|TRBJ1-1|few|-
CASSVNMNTEAFF
TGTGCCAGCAGCGTAAACATGAACACTGAAGCTTTCTTT
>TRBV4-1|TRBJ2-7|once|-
CASSQDPALRTEQYF
TGCGCCAGCAGCCAAGATCCGGCCCTCCGAACCGAGCAGTACTTC
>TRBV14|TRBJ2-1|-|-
CASSQDRFNEQFF
TGTGCCAGCAGCCAAGATCGATTCAATGAGCAGTTCTTC
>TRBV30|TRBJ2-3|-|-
CAWSVARGPGNTQYF
TGTGCCTGGAGTGTTGCGCGGGGCCCCGGGAATACGCAGTATTTT
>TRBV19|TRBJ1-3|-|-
CASSTGISGNTIYF
TGTGCCAGTAGTACAGGCATCTCTGGAAACACCATATATTTT
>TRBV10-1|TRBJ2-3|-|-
CASSESGPADTQYF
TGCGCCAGCAGTGAGTCGGGGCCAGCAGATACGCAGTATTTT
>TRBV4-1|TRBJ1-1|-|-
CASSPGPGSTEAFF
TGCGCCAGCAGCCCGGGGCCGGGGAGCACTGAAGCTTTCTTT
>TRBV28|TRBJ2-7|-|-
CASSFTPMGELYEQYF
TGTGCCAGCAGTTTTACCCCTATGGGGGAACTCTACGAGCAGTACTTC
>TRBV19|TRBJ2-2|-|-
CASTPTPQGSDTGELFF
TGTGCCAGTACCCCGACCCCACAGGGAAGCGACACCGGGGAGCTGTTTTTT
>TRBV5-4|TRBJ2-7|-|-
CASRVFPLYEQYF
TGTGCCAGCAGGGTCTTTCCGTTATACGAGCAGTACTTC
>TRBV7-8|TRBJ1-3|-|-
CASSLGISGNTIYF
TGTGCCAGCAGCCTCGGAATCTCTGGAAACACCATATATTTT